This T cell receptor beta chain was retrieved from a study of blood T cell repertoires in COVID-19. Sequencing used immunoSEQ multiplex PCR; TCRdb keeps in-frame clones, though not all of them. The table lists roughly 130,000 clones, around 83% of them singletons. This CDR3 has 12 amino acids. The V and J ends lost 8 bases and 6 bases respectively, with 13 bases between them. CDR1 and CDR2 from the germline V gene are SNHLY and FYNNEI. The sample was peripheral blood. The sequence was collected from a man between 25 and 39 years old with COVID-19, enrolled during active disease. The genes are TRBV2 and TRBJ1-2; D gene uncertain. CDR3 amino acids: CASSGPDDGYTF. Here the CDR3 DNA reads TGTGCCAGCTCAGGCCCAGACGATGGCTACACCTTC.